The next 2 T cell receptor beta chains were all read from a single sample in a study of cytomegalovirus exposure and HLA in healthy donors. PCR involved 60 Vbeta and 13 Jbeta primers. The method was immunoSEQ multiplex PCR; TCRdb's version includes in-frame clones alone and lacks a portion of them. Of over 150,000 clones in the sample, around 80% were seen once. The sequencing sample was made of PBMCs. Source of these receptors: a woman between 45 and 65 years old in good health and CMV-seropositive.

This chain links TRBV5-6 with TRBJ1-2; 8 nucleotides agree with TRBD1. V was pared by 4 bases and J by 6 bases, with 5 bases of the junction left unmatched. The CDR3 is 13 amino acids. The V gene's germline CDR1 is SGHDT and CDR2 YYEEEE. This chain's CDR3 is CASSRTGKDGYTF. The CDR3 DNA follows: TGTGCCAGCAGCCGGACAGGGAAGGATGGCTACACCTTC.

The rearrangement uses TRBV27 and TRBJ2-7; TRBD2 matches at 8 bases. This CDR3 has 16 residues. V trimming: 0 bases; J trimming: 2 bases; junction bases outside the gene matches: 6. CDR1 is MNHEY and CDR2 is SMNVEV in the germline V gene (reference sequence). DNA for the CDR3: TGTGCCAGCAGTTTATCGGGGACTAGTACGGCCTACGAGCAGTACTTC. The encoded protein is CASSLSGTSTAYEQYF.